Each of the 17 T cell receptor beta chains below was sequenced from the same sample in a study of patients and donors after allogeneic stem cell transplantation. TCRdb redid the calling of the RT-PCR reads with MiXCR, one entry per CDR3 protein. The table lists about 200,000 distinct CDR3 sequences, 35% to 50% of them singletons. The sequenced sample consisted of blood, either unsorted or a sorted T cell fraction (not recorded which). These receptors were taken from a human donor who was either an allogeneic HSCT recipient or a stem cell or donor lymphocyte infusion donor (not recorded which). It is not recorded whose cells these are; they may come from a transplant donor.

The rearrangement links TRBV5-5 to TRBJ1-1, with no clear D. The CDR3 totals 14 residues. V gave up 1 base and J gave up 0 bases, with 7 bases separating them. The V gene's germline CDR1 is SGHKS and CDR2 YYEKEE (reference sequence). CDR3 region: CASSLQDMNTEAFF. CDR3 nucleotides: TGTGCCAGCAGCTTGCAAGATATGAACACTGAAGCTTTCTTT.

V usage is TRBV6-5 and J usage is TRBJ2-7; TRBD1 or TRBD2 may be the D gene (7 bases each). This CDR3 has 14 residues. V lost 6 bases to trimming and J lost 4 bases, with 16 bases between them. Germline CDR1 reads MNHEY; CDR2 reads SVGAGI. The CDR3 loop reads CASSPRRGGYEQYF. CDR3 nucleotides: TGTGCCAGCAGCCCCCGCAGGGGGGGATACGAGCAGTACTTC.

This clonotype has more than one count but fewer than ten. This chain uses TRBV5-5 with TRBJ1-5; 7 bases map to TRBD1. Trimming at V came to 0 bases and at J to 6 bases, leaving 0 bases not matched to a gene. The germline gives CDR1 SGHKS, CDR2 YYEKEE (reference sequence). The CDR3 has 13 residues. CDR3 sequence (DNA): TGTGCCAGCAGCTTGGCAGGGGGTCAGCCCCAGCATTTT. Its protein is CASSLAGGQPQHF.

This clonotype was seen more than once but under ten times. This chain links TRBV6-5 with TRBJ2-3; perhaps TRBD1 as D (7 bases). Deletions cut 5 bases from V and 14 bases from J, with 17 bases between. CDR1 and CDR2 from the germline V gene are MNHEY and SVGAGI. The CDR3 sequence is 12 residues long. The CDR3, as DNA: TGTGCCAGCAGTAGAGGAGGGGGCCCTTGGTATTTT. Its translation is CASSRGGGPWYF.

This clonotype has more than one count but fewer than ten. The V and J genes are TRBV11-2 and TRBJ1-5; D gene uncertain. The CDR3 consists of 13 residues. Per the germline V gene, CDR1 is SGHAT and CDR2 is FQNNGV. V was trimmed by 3 bases and J by 7 bases, leaving 10 bases between them. The CDR3 coding sequence is TGTGCCAGCAGCTTGAGGTTAAGGCAGCCCCAGCATTTT. Protein sequence: CASSLRLRQPQHF.

The CDR3 region has the DNA TGCAGCGTGGGGGAGCGGGAGATTCCCTACGAGCAGTACTTC. Translated, it gives CSVGEREIPYEQYF. V gene TRBV29-1 combines with J gene TRBJ2-7; 8 bases are a match to TRBD2. Losses at the gene ends were 6 bases for V and 2 bases for J; bases not matched to a gene: 9. The CDR3 has 14 residues. Germline loops: CDR1 SQVTM, CDR2 ANQGSEA.

V and J are TRBV12-3 or TRBV12-4 and TRBJ2-1; D is perhaps TRBD1 or TRBD2 (5 bases each). The CDR3 loop spans 14 amino acids. V was cut by 1 base and J by 6 bases, with 10 bases left in between. The DNA of the CDR3 is TGTGCCAGCAGTTTAGGGAGGACACTCAATGAGCAGTTCTTC. Protein sequence: CASSLGRTLNEQFF.

CDR3 sequence reads: CATSRFPTGGHSYGYTF. In DNA, the CDR3 is TGTGCCACCAGCAGATTTCCCACGGGGGGTCATTCGTATGGCTACACCTTC. The chain employs TRBV15 and TRBJ1-2, with D tentatively TRBD1 (5 bases). The CDR3 totals 17 residues. The germline V gene encodes CDR1 LNHNV and CDR2 YYDKDF (reference sequence). Trimming pared 2 bases from V and 5 bases from J, leaving 21 bases between. Full variable domain (rest looked up from reference TRBV15 and TRBJ1-2): DAMVIQNPRYQVTQFGKPVTLSCSQTLNHNVMYWYQQKSSQAPKLLFHYYDKDFNNEADTPDNFQSRRPNTSFCFLDIRSPGLGDTAMYLCATSRFPTGGHSYGYTFGSGTRLTVV.

CDR3 DNA sequence: TGTGCCAGCAGCTTAGTTGGAGGTAGCAATGAGCAGTTCTTC. This codes for CASSLVGGSNEQFF. The J gene is TRBJ2-1, the V gene TRBV11-3, with D maybe TRBD2 (5 bases). Germline CDR1 SGHNT, CDR2 YENEEA. The CDR3 has 14 residues. V was pared by 1 base and J by 6 bases, with 10 bases between. The full variable domain, in which reference TRBV11-3 and TRBJ2-1 provide the parts outside the CDR3, is EAGVVQSPRYKIIEKKQPVAFWCNPISGHNTLYWYLQNLGQGPELLIRYENEEAVDDSQLPKDRFSAERLKGVDSTLKIQPAELGDSAVYLCASSLVGGSNEQFFGPGTRLTVL.

V and J are TRBV5-1 and TRBJ1-1; no definite D call. V gave up 3 bases and J gave up 5 bases, with 20 bases separating them. The CDR3 has 16 amino acids. The germline gives CDR1 SGHRS, CDR2 YFSETQ. CDR3 nucleotides: TGCGCCAGCAGCTCCGACCTCCCTCCGAAAGGGACTGAAGCTTTCTTT. It encodes CASSSDLPPKGTEAFF.

V and J are TRBV12-3 or TRBV12-4 and TRBJ2-1; the D is unclear. V lost 3 bases and J 9 bases, leaving 9 bases between the germline ends. This CDR3 region has 12 residues. The CDR3 DNA follows: TGTGCCAGCAGTTTTCGGGTTGTTGAGCAGTTCTTC. This sequence encodes CASSFRVVEQFF.

The chain recombines TRBV5-6 with TRBJ2-7, with 9 bases fitting TRBD1. The germline gives CDR1 SGHDT, CDR2 YYEEEE. J was trimmed by 2 bases and V by 0 bases; bases with no gene match: 3. The CDR3 is made up of 15 amino acids. CDR3 in DNA: TGTGCCAGCAGCTTGGGGACAGGGGTCCCCTACGAGCAGTACTTC. Translating gives CASSLGTGVPYEQYF.

About this clonotype itself: No conserved phenylalanine or tryptophan ends this CDR3, so it is likely a read error. V and J are TRBV6-2 or TRBV6-3 and TRBJ2-2; 9 bases fit TRBD2. The trim removed 7 bases at V and 6 bases at J, leaving 12 bases unmatched. Looked up from germline, CDR1 is MNHEY and CDR2 is SVGEGT. This CDR3 region has 16 residues. The CDR3 reads CASTYGPGLAPGELFL. In nucleotides, the CDR3 is TGTGCCAGCACCTACGGACCGGGACTAGCACCCGGGGAGCTGTTTTTG.

In this sample, this clonotype turned up a few times. This rearrangement joins TRBV25-1 to TRBJ1-4, with 7 bases identical to TRBD1. CDR3 length equals 14 residues. V was pared by 4 bases and J by 8 bases, with 7 bases of the junction left unmatched. CDR1 and CDR2 (germline): MGHDK, SYGVNS. CDR3 protein: CASSGRGSSEKLFF. CDR3 sequence (DNA): TGTGCCAGCAGTGGCAGGGGGTCTTCCGAAAAACTGTTTTTT. Filled out from reference TRBV25-1 and TRBJ1-4, the complete variable domain reads EADIYQTPRYLVIGTGKKITLECSQTMGHDKMYWYQQDPGMELHLIHYSYGVNSTEKGDLSSESTVSRIRTEHFPLTLESARPSHTSQYLCASSGRGSSEKLFFGSGTQLSVL.

The rearrangement uses TRBV12-3 or TRBV12-4 and TRBJ2-1, with D possibly TRBD1 on 6 matching bases. The CDR3 sequence is 15 residues long. V was shortened by 7 bases and J by 2 bases, with 15 bases between the two germline ends. The CDR3 sequence: CASTRLDSPYNEQFF. CDR3 sequence (DNA): TGTGCCAGCACTCGCCTGGACAGCCCCTACAATGAGCAGTTCTTC.

This chain connects TRBV4-3 to TRBJ2-5; possible D gene TRBD2, 6 bases. V dropped 1 base and J dropped 5 bases, with 14 bases sitting between them. The CDR3 has 15 residues. Germline V gene data show CDR1 as LGHNA and CDR2 as YSLEER. The CDR3 DNA is TGCGCCAGCAGCCAAGCCTCCGGAGGGCGGGAGACCCAGTACTTC. Its protein is CASSQASGGRETQYF.

This clonotype has more than one count but fewer than ten. The V call is TRBV7-2, the J call TRBJ1-1, with 7 nucleotides matching TRBD1. Germline values: CDR1 SGHTA, CDR2 FQGNSA. The CDR3 is made up of 15 amino acids. Trimming cost V 6 bases and J 1 base; bases outside gene matches: 8. CDR3 sequence reads: CASRYRGVGNTEAFF. The CDR3 DNA sequence: TGTGCCAGCAGATACAGGGGAGTTGGGAACACTGAAGCTTTCTTT.